This T cell receptor (beta chain) was documented in a study of T-cell memory formation after mild COVID-19. Notes on the study in general: Day 15 to 85 contractors were CD4/CD8 balanced; later expanders leaned CD4+. Among contracting clones, CD4+ were mainly CM/EM and CD8+ enriched in EMRA.

Trimming removed 3 bases at V and 6 bases at J, with 17 bases between. There are 16 residues in the CDR3. Per germline, CDR1 KGHSH and CDR2 LQKENI. TCRdb reprocessed the 5' RACE reads via MiXCR and lists one record per CDR3 protein. The data show 560,000 or so distinct CDR3 sequences, 15% to 20% seen once. With regard to this clonotype: Its antigen is unknown.

Sequencing input: PBMCs or a T cell subset sorted from them (not recorded which). The TCR originated in an adult woman who had mild COVID-19 (a few samples of this study predate the infection). Cell type and time point are not known. V and J are TRBV18 and TRBJ2-2; tentatively, D is TRBD2 (6 bases). The CDR3 region has the DNA TGTGCCAGCTCACCGTCCAGGCAGAGGGAGGCCGGGGAGCTGTTTTTT. As protein: CASSPSRQREAGELFF. The variable domain in full, completed from reference TRBV18 and TRBJ2-2, reads NAGVMQNPRHLVRRRGQEARLRCSPMKGHSHVYWYRQLPEEGLKFMVYLQKENIIDESGMPKERFSAEFPKEGPSILRIQQVVRGDSAAYFCASSPSRQREAGELFFGEGSRLTVL.